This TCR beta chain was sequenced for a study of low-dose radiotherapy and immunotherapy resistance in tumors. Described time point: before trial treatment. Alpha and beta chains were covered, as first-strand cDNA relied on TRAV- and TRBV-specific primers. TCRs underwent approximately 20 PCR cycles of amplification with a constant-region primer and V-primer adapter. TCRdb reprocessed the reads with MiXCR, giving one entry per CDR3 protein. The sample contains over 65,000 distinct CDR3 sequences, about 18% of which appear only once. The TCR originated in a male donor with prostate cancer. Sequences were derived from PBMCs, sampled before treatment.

CDR3 DNA: TGTGCCAGCAGTTCCGGGACAGGGAGCGTCGAGCAGTACTTC. This translates into CASSSGTGSVEQYF. This chain connects TRBV27 to TRBJ2-7; 9 bases fit TRBD1. Germline V gene sequence: CDR1 MNHEY, CDR2 SMNVEV (reference sequence). The CDR3 is 14 residues long. The junction had 7 bases not matched to a gene; V was cut back by 4 bases and J by 6 bases.